This T cell receptor beta chain stems from a study of T-cell reconstitution after alpha-beta-depleted transplantation in children. J gave up 5 bases and V 1 base, and 2 bases lay outside the gene matches. CDR1 and CDR2 from the germline V gene are SGHTA and FQGNSA. The CDR3 extends over 14 amino acids. The authors prepared the TCRbeta library with unique molecular identifiers. TCRdb re-called the PCR reads with MiXCR, one entry per CDR3 protein. The table lists hundreds of thousands of distinct CDR3 sequences, about 12% of them singletons. This clonotype has more than one count but fewer than ten. Sequenced material: PBMCs from the stem cell graft donor, taken from the stem cell graft. The J gene is TRBJ2-5, the V gene TRBV7-2, with TRBD2 matching over 9 bases. The TCR comes from a human donor who donated a stem cell graft to a child with combined immunodeficiency. The CDR3 DNA is TGTGCCAGCAGCTTAGTAGGACTAGCGGAGACCCAGTACTTC. Translation gives CASSLVGLAETQYF.